The 13 T cell receptor beta chains presented below share a single source sample, sequenced in a study of blood T cell repertoires in COVID-19. The assay was immunoSEQ multiplex PCR, and TCRdb's table has in-frame clones only and misses some. Of roughly 300,000 clones in the sample, approximately 85% were seen once. The sample was peripheral blood. Every receptor here comes from a woman in her forties or fifties with acute or convalescent COVID-19.

V is TRBV10-1 and J is TRBJ1-5; D remains unclear. Trimming took off 8 bases at V and 3 bases at J, with 23 bases between the two ends. CDR1 and CDR2 (germline): WNHNN, SYGVQD (reference sequence). The CDR3 length is 17 residues. CDR3 amino acids: CASGRTPCPVPNQPQHF. For the CDR3, the DNA is TGCGCCAGCGGGAGGACTCCATGTCCGGTTCCCAATCAGCCCCAGCATTTT.

The CDR3 region is CASSKKPGQGFYGYTF. CDR3 sequence (DNA): TGTGCCAGCAGCAAAAAACCGGGACAGGGGTTCTATGGCTACACCTTC. V usage is TRBV21-1 and J usage is TRBJ1-2; the table's D call, TRBD1, has no DNA check behind it. TRBV21-1 is flagged as a pseudogene. The CDR3 runs to 16 residues.

The chain employs TRBV28 and TRBJ2-1, with a possible D match to TRBD1 (5 bases). This CDR3 region has 11 residues. With 5 bases removed from V and 8 bases from J, the gap between germline ends came to 7 bases. Germline loops: CDR1 MDHEN, CDR2 SYDVKM. CDR3 residues: CASSPRDEQFF. For the CDR3, the DNA is TGTGCCAGCAGTCCCAGGGATGAGCAGTTCTTC.

CDR3 bases: TGTGCCAGCAGCTTGATTCAGGGCGATCAGCCCCAGCATTTT. Amino acids: CASSLIQGDQPQHF. V gene TRBV5-6 combines with J gene TRBJ1-5, with D possibly TRBD1 on 5 matching bases. The V end lost 1 base, the J end lost 5 bases, and 10 bases lay between the germline ends. The CDR3 loop spans 14 amino acids. CDR1 and CDR2 from the germline V gene are SGHDT and YYEEEE. The whole variable domain, filled in from reference TRBV5-6 and TRBJ1-5, reads DAGVTQSPTHLIKTRGQQVTLRCSPKSGHDTVSWYQQALGQGPQFIFQYYEEEERQRGNFPDRFSGHQFPNYSSELNVNALLLGDSALYLCASSLIQGDQPQHFGDGTRLSIL.

The gene calls are TRBV30 and TRBJ1-3; possible D gene TRBD1, 5 bases. This CDR3 spans 14 amino acids. The germline gives CDR1 GTSNPN, CDR2 SVGIG (reference sequence). Trimming removed 2 bases from V and 2 bases from J, with 10 bases in between. The CDR3 protein is CAWSLAGTGNTIYF. DNA of the CDR3: TGTGCCTGGAGTTTGGCAGGGACTGGAAACACCATATATTTT.

The DNA for the CDR3 is TGTGCCAGCAGCCCCAGGACTAGCGGTCGATACCAAGAGACCCAGTACTTC. Amino acid sequence: CASSPRTSGRYQETQYF. This chain connects TRBV3-1 (or the pseudogene TRBV3-2) to TRBJ2-5; 10 bases are a match to TRBD2. The CDR3 loop spans 17 amino acids. The V gene end was trimmed by 4 bases and the J gene end by 0 bases; junction bases not matched to a gene: 8. The germline V gene has CDR1 LGHDT and CDR2 YNNKEL (reference sequence).

This chain connects TRBV4-1 to TRBJ2-3; D is perhaps TRBD1 (6 bases). The V end was cut by 3 bases, the J end by 4 bases, with 14 bases between. The CDR3 is 15 residues long. The germline gives CDR1 MGHRA, CDR2 YSYEKL. Here the CDR3 DNA reads TGCGCCAGCAGCCAGACAGGCGTTTCCTCAGATACGCAGTATTTT. It encodes CASSQTGVSSDTQYF.

The rearrangement joins TRBV28 to TRBJ1-4; D gene unclear. In germline, CDR1 is MDHEN, CDR2 SYDVKM. The CDR3 is made up of 15 amino acids. V lost 7 bases, J lost 4 bases, and 16 bases lay in between. Here the CDR3 reads CASIRGVVGNEKLFF. CDR3 DNA sequence: TGTGCCAGCATTCGCGGGGTCGTGGGTAATGAAAAACTGTTTTTT.

This sequence joins TRBV14 and TRBJ2-2; 7 bases match TRBD1. CDR3 length: 17 residues. The germline gives CDR1 SGHDN, CDR2 FVKESK. Trimming removed 1 base from V and 4 bases from J; junction bases left unmatched: 9. The CDR3 loop reads CASSQGFGQGVTGELFF. CDR3 nucleotides: TGTGCCAGCAGCCAAGGATTCGGGCAGGGGGTCACCGGGGAGCTGTTTTTT.

J is TRBJ1-6 and V is TRBV7-2, with TRBD1 as a possible D gene (5 bases). Trimming stripped 4 bases from V and 6 bases from J, with 13 bases between. Looked up from germline, CDR1 is SGHTA and CDR2 is FQGNSA. The length of the CDR3 is 15 residues. This CDR3 reads CASSWGGAGNSPLHF. The CDR3 nucleotides are TGTGCCAGCAGCTGGGGAGGGGCAGGTAATTCACCCCTCCACTTT.

This sequence joins TRBV28 and TRBJ2-7, with 11 positions matching TRBD2. V trimming: 6 bases; J trimming: 2 bases; junction bases outside the gene matches: 12. CDR1 MDHEN and CDR2 SYDVKM come from the germline V gene. The CDR3 is 17 residues long. CDR3 amino acids: CASSPRLSGRAAYEQYF. CDR3 in DNA: TGTGCCAGCAGCCCAAGGCTTAGCGGGAGGGCGGCCTACGAGCAGTACTTC.

The rearrangement links TRBV19 to TRBJ2-1, with TRBD1 matching 9 bases. The CDR3 loop spans 16 amino acids. Trimming cost V 4 bases and J 3 bases; bases outside gene matches: 7. Germline V gene sequence: CDR1 LNHDA, CDR2 SQIVND (reference sequence). The CDR3 DNA follows: TGTGCCAGTAGTACAACCACAGGGGGCTACTACAATGAGCAGTTCTTC. As protein: CASSTTTGGYYNEQFF.

The sample holds a few counts of this clone. The chain recombines TRBV24-1 with TRBJ2-2; a weak D match, TRBD1 (5 bases). CDR1 KGHDR and CDR2 SFDVKD come from the germline V gene. The CDR3 is made up of 15 amino acids. Trimming left V 8 bases short and J 2 bases short, with 14 bases between. The CDR3 here is CATTNPTDNTGELFF. The CDR3 bases are TGTGCCACCACCAACCCGACAGACAACACCGGGGAGCTGTTTTTT.